This TCR beta chain was identified during a study of human T cells and chemical hapten exposure. The wider study: Small pooled library volume differences chiefly drove per-sample TCR yield variation.

Time point: pre-sensitization, week 0. Noted treatment: therapeutic diphenylcyclopropenone sensitization with weekly scalp DPC. TCRdb re-called the RACE reads with MiXCR, one entry per CDR3 protein. The sample lists about 270,000 distinct CDR3 sequences; roughly 7.4% were seen once. The germline V gene encodes CDR1 MDHEN and CDR2 SYDVKM. The CDR3 covers 15 residues. Trimming left V 1 base short and J 3 bases short, with 13 bases between. A few counts support this clonotype. Its antigen is as yet unknown. Points from the study as a whole: Healthy people's immune response may differ from that of the donors, who had alopecia. Patch test score showed a positive correlation with PT1 expanded TCR counts.

The source was whole blood, collected in connection with sensitization to the hapten diphenylcyclopropenone (DPC). The origin of this receptor is a man aged 18 to 35 with alopecia areata. Some clones in this sample may be carry-over from other donors' samples. V gene TRBV28 combines with J gene TRBJ2-7, with TRBD1 as a possible D gene (5 bases). The CDR3 DNA reads TGTGCCAGCAGTTTATCCCTCAGGGAAGACTACGAGCAGTACTTC. Translation gives CASSLSLREDYEQYF.